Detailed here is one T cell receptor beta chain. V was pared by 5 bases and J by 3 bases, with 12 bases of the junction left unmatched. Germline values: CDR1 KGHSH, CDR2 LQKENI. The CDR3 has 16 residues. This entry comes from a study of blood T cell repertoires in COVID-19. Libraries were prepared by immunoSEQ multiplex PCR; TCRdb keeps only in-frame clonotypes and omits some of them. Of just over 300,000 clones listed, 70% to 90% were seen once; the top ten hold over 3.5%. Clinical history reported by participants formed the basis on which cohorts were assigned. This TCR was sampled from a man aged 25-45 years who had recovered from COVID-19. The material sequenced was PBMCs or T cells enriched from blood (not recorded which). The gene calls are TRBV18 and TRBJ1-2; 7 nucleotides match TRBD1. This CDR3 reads CASSRALTGSDYGYTF. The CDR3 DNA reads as TGTGCCAGCTCAAGAGCTCTGACAGGGAGCGACTATGGCTACACCTTC.